This TCR beta chain comes out of a study of blood T cell repertoires in COVID-19. Looking at the study overall: Researchers got acute and convalescent COVID-19 samples from the United States, Italy and Spain. T cells, B-cell-depleted T cells, or PBMCs provided the cDNA or gDNA that served as material.

Authors' methods: From reference gene primer amplification, estimates of nucleated cell counts were derived. The protocol was immunoSEQ multiplex PCR, while the TCRdb copy is restricted to in-frame clones and leaves out a portion. D and trimming come from the DNA, and the V and J calls and clone size come from that table. The table records tens of thousands of clones, 91% of them present only once. CDR1 is LNHNV, CDR2 YYDKDF, per germline (reference sequence). The CDR3 contains 12 residues. The V end lost 5 bases, the J end lost 7 bases, and 9 bases lay between the germline ends. The J gene is TRBJ1-5, the V gene TRBV15, with a possible D match to TRBD1 (5 bases). The sequencing sample was made of peripheral blood. The clonotype originates from a human donor in a cohort sampled during active COVID-19. The CDR3 DNA sequence: TGTGCCACCAGCGGTCAGGGCCAGCCCCAGCATTTT. As protein: CATSGQGQPQHF.